This entry features one T cell receptor (beta chain) sequence. Its antigen is as yet unknown. Researchers reported that CD8 memory united CD45RO+ cells with CCR7-negative CD45RA+ TemRA cells. Germline CDR1 GTSNPN, CDR2 SVGIG (reference sequence). V dropped 2 bases and J dropped 2 bases, with 11 bases sitting between them. This CDR3 is 14 amino acids long. The sample comes from a study of shared clonotypes between healthy human individuals. As for the study in general: Donors had three CD4 naive, three CD4 memory, two CD8 naive and one CD8 memory plate apiece.

Whole-study findings and limits: Sorted-subset sequencing, rarefaction showed, was incomplete despite large depth.

Produced via immunoSEQ multiplex PCR; TCRdb's table is partial and in-frame only. The table lists fewer than 350,000 clones, over 75% of them singletons. V usage is TRBV30 and J usage is TRBJ2-3; D perhaps matches TRBD2 (6 bases). What was sequenced was memory CD8+ T cells sorted from blood. Subset defined: CD45RO+ cells pooled with CCR7-negative TemRA cells. This sequence originates from a man younger than 30 in good health. The CDR3 region is CAWSLGGTTDTQYF. DNA of the CDR3: TGTGCCTGGAGTTTGGGCGGGACCACAGATACGCAGTATTTT.